Listed below are T cell receptor beta chains from one sample, sequenced in a study of cytomegalovirus exposure and HLA in healthy donors. Sequenced by immunoSEQ multiplex PCR; TCRdb stores in-frame clones only, minus some. Found here are 150,000 to 200,000 clones, roughly 86% of them singletons; the top ten hold almost 1.5%. Sequenced sample: PBMCs. Receptors originate from a woman aged 18-30 years in good health and CMV-seronegative. Both conserved end residues are part of each CDR3. A D gene is named only where the DNA matches it firmly.

j_call	d_call	v_call	cdr3_aa
TRBJ2-2	.	TRBV10-3	CAISEVSTGELFF
TRBJ1-2	TRBD1	TRBV6-5	CASRRGTGYGYTF
TRBJ1-4	.	TRBV6-1	CASRDLGEKLFF
TRBJ1-2	TRBD1	TRBV4-1	CASSQERTGHGYTF
TRBJ1-5	.	TRBV6-5	CASSYSRGGQPQHF
TRBJ2-2	TRBD2	TRBV29-1	CSVVAYPMGGSGTGELFF
TRBJ1-4	TRBD1	TRBV5-1	CASSLVGQGNEKLFF
TRBJ2-1	TRBD2	TRBV5-4	CASSLEGGGGYNEQFF
TRBJ1-2	TRBD1	TRBV2	CASSARQGDGYTF
TRBJ2-7	TRBD1	TRBV11-2	CASSLLDRAPYEQYF
TRBJ2-5	TRBD1	TRBV27	CASSLQPDRDRETQYF
TRBJ1-1	.	TRBV5-1	CASSLVTGETEAFF
TRBJ2-5	.	TRBV10-3	CAISEGATQYF
TRBJ2-7	TRBD1	TRBV19	CASSYTRQGDYEQYF
TRBJ2-1	.	TRBV6-1	CASGGLPYNEQFF
TRBJ1-1	TRBD1	TRBV11-2	CASSPTGVGNTEAFF
TRBJ2-1	.	TRBV6-1	CASRHRDTYVEQFF
TRBJ2-1	.	TRBV30	CAWSDDLNNEQFF
TRBJ2-2	.	TRBV9	CASSARLLTGELFF
TRBJ2-3	.	TRBV4-2	CASSQEASNADTQYF
TRBJ2-1	TRBD1	TRBV2	CASESTGGGDEQFF
TRBJ1-1	.	TRBV4-1	CASSQIQTANTEAFF
TRBJ1-1	TRBD1	TRBV7-8	CASSHGQGKFMNTEAFF
TRBJ1-5	TRBD1	TRBV6-6	CASSYFGQGSNQPQHF
TRBJ1-2	.	TRBV7-9	CASSLAGATNYGYTF
TRBJ2-5	.	TRBV14	CASSQATGLIETQYF
TRBJ1-2	.	TRBV27	CASSYREGYGYTF
TRBJ1-4	TRBD1	TRBV7-2	CASSQSPGQGEKLFF
TRBJ2-7	TRBD2	TRBV7-6	CASSAGVAGDYEQYF
TRBJ2-3	.	TRBV4-2	CASSGPGGGSGFTDTQYF
TRBJ1-5	TRBD1	TRBV5-1	CASSSTPTGNSNQPQHF
TRBJ2-1	TRBD2	TRBV7-2	CASSPLRTSGHNEQFF
TRBJ2-3	TRBD1	TRBV30	CAWSGDRATSTDTQYF
TRBJ2-1	.	TRBV5-1	CASSGGRGYNEQFF
TRBJ2-7	.	TRBV7-8	CASSLYRSGYEQYF
TRBJ1-3	.	TRBV30	CAWSLAGNSGNTIYF
TRBJ1-1	.	TRBV7-9	CASSFTVNTEAFF
TRBJ2-5	.	TRBV19	CASKRLEYETQYF
TRBJ2-1	.	TRBV30	CAWSNGGANEQFF
TRBJ1-2	.	TRBV7-4	CASSKRSGRSYGYTF
TRBJ1-2	TRBD1	TRBV11-2	CASSRRQGTDGYTF
TRBJ2-7	.	TRBV15	CATARDRSYEQYF